The source of this T cell receptor beta chain is a study of tumor and adjacent non-tumor tissue in lung cancer. Study details: Samples averaged about 3.8 million productive TCRbeta reads each. Broader study findings: Top 100 clones took a larger repertoire share in normal lung. TCR diversity was significantly greater in tumor than normal lung tissue. Shorter survival was associated with higher TCR diversity in tumors.

RNA was extracted from bulk tissue without any cell sorting. To note about this clonotype: Its antigen is not known. One end of the junction fails to match germline, which may point to a read error.

A modified ARM-PCR protocol with three rounds of nested PCR amplified TCRbeta. TCRdb itself ran the multiplex PCR reads through MiXCR, one entry per CDR3 protein. The sample holds 65,000 to 95,000 distinct CDR3 sequences, roughly 80% seen once. The CDR3 runs to 16 residues. Looked up from germline, CDR1 is SGHAT and CDR2 is FQNNGV. Input material: lung tumor tissue. The rearrangement joins TRBV11-2 to TRBJ1-1; TRBD1 might be the D (5 bases). The TCR originated in a woman aged 45-60 years with non-small cell lung cancer. The chain's CDR3 is CAGSLRSRQSDTEAIF. In nucleotides, the CDR3 is TGTGCCGGAAGCCTACGTAGTCGACAGAGCGACACTGAAGCTATCTTT.